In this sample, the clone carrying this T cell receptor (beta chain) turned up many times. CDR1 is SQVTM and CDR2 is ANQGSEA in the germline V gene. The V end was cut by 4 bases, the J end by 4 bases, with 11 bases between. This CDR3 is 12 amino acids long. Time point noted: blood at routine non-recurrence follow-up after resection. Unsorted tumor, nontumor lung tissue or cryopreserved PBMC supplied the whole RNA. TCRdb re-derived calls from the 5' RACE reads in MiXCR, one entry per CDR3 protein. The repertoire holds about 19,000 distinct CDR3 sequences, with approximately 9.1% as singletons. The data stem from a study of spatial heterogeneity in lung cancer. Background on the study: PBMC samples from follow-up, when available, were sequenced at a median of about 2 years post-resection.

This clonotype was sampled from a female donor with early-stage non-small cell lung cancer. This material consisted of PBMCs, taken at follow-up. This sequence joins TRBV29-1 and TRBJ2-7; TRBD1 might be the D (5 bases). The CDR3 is CSVAQGRYEQYF. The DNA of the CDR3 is TGCAGCGTTGCCCAGGGCCGGTACGAGCAGTACTTC.